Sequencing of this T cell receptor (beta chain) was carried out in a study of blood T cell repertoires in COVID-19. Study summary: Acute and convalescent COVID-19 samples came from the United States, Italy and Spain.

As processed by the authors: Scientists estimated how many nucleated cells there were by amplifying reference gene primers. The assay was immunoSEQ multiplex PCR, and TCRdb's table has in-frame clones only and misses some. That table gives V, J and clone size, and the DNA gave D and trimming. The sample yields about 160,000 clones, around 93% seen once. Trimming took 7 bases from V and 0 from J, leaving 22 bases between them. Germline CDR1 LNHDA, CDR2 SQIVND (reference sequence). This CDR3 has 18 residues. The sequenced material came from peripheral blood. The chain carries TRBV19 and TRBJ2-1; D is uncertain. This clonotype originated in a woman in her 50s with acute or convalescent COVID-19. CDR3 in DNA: TGTGCCAGTACGGGTTCCCCACAAGAATTGAGCTCCTACAATGAGCAGTTCTTC. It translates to CASTGSPQELSSYNEQFF. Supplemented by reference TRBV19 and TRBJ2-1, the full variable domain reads DGGITQSPKYLFRKEGQNVTLSCEQNLNHDAMYWYRQDPGQGLRLIYYSQIVNDFQKGDIAEGYSVSREKKESFPLTVTSAQKNPTAFYLCASTGSPQELSSYNEQFFGPGTRLTVL.